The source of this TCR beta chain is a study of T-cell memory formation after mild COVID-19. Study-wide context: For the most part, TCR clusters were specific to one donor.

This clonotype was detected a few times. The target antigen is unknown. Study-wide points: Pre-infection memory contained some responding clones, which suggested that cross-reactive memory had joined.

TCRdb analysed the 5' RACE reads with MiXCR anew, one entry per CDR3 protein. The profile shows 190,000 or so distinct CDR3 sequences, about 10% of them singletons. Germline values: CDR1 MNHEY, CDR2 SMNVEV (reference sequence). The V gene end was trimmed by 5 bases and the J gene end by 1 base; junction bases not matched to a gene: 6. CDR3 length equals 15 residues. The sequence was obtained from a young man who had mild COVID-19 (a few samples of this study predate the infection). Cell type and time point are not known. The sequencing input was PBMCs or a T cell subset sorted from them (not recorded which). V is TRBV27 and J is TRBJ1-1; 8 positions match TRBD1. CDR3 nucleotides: TGTGCCAGCAGTAACCAGGGGGCGCGGAACACTGAAGCTTTCTTT. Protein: CASSNQGARNTEAFF.